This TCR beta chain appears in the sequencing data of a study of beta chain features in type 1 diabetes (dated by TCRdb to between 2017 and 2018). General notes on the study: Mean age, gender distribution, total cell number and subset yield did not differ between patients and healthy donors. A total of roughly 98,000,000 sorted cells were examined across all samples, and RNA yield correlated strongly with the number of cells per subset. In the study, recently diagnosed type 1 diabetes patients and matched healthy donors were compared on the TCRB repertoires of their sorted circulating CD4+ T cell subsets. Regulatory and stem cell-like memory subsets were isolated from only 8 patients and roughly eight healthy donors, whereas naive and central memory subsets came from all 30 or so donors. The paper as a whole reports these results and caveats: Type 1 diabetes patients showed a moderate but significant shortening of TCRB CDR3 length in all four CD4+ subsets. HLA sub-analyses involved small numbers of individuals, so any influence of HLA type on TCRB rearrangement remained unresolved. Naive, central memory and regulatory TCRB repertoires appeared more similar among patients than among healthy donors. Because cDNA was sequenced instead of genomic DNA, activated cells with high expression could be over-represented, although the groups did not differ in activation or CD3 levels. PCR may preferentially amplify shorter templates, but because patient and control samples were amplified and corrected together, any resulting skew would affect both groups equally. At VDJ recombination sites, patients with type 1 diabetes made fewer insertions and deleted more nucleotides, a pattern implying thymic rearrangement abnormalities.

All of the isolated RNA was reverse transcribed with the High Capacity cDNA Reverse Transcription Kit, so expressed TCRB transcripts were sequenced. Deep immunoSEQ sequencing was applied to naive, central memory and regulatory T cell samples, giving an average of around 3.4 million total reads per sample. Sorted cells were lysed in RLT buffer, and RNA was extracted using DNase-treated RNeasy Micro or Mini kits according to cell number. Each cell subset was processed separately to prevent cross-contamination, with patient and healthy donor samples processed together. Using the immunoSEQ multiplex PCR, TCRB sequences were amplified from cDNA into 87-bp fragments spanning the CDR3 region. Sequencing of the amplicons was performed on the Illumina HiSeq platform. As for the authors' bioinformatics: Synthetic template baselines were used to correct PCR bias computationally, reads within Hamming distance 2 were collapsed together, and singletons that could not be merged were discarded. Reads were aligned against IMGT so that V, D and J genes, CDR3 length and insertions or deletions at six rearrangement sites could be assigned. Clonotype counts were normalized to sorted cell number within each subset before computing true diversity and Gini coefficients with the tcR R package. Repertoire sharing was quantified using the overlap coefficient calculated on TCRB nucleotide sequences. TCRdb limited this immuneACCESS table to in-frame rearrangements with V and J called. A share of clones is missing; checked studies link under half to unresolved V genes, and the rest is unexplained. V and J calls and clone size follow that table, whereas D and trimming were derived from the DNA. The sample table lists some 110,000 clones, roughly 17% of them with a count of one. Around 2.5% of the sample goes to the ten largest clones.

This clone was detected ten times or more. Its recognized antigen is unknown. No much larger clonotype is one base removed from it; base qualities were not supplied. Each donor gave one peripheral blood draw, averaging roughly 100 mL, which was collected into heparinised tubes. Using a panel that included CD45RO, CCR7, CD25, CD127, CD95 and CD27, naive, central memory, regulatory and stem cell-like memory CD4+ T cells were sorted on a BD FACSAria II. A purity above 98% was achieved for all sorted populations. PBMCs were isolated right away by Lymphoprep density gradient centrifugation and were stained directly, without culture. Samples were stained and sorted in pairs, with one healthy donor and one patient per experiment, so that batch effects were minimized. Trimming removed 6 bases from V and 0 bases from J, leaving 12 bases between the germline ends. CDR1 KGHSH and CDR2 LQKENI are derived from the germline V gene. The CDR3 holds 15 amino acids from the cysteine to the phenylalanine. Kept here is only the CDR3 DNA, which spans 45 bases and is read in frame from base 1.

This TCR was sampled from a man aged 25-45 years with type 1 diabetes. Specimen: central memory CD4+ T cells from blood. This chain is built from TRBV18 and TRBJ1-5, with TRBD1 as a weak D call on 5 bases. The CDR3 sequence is CASSGGTYSNQPQHF. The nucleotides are TGTGCCAGCTCGGGAGGGACCTATAGCAATCAGCCCCAGCATTTT.